These T cell receptor beta chains were read from a single sample in a study of T cell responses to AZD1222 COVID-19 vaccine. Using immunoSEQ multiplex PCR, the repertoire was profiled, and TCRdb retains in-frame clones only, with some absent. This table has approximately 120,000 clones, roughly 90% appearing once. Source: peripheral blood, taken on day 0 of AZD1222 vaccination. The receptors were sampled from an adult in good health. CDR3s include the opening cysteine and the closing phenylalanine or tryptophan. The D gene is left open where the match is weak. Expanded clones are given a class, and other clones once, few, many or no size at all.

cdr3_nt | cdr3_aa | j_call | clone_size | v_call | d_call
TGTGCCAGCACCGGACAGAACAATCAGCCCCAGCATTTT | CASTGQNNQPQHF | TRBJ1-5 | - | TRBV12-3/TRBV12-4 | -
TGTGCCAGCAGTGAGGGCACTTTTAACTATGGCTACACCTTC | CASSEGTFNYGYTF | TRBJ1-2 | - | TRBV2 | -
TGTGCCAGCAGTTTAATCGGCAATGAGCAGTTCTTC | CASSLIGNEQFF | TRBJ2-1 | - | TRBV12-3/TRBV12-4 | -
TGTGCCAGCAGTGAAGCCGCTAACTATGGCTACACCTTC | CASSEAANYGYTF | TRBJ1-2 | - | TRBV25-1 | -
TGCAGCGTTGAATCCGGGACAGGGGCTTACAATGAGCAGTTCTTC | CSVESGTGAYNEQFF | TRBJ2-1 | - | TRBV29-1 | TRBD1
TGTGCCAGCAGTGATTCCGGTCAGCCCCAGCATTTT | CASSDSGQPQHF | TRBJ1-5 | - | TRBV2 | -
TGTGCCAGCAGTTTCGAGATCCCCAGCGGGACCGTGAACACTGAAGCTTTCTTT | CASSFEIPSGTVNTEAFF | TRBJ1-1 | - | TRBV27 | -
TGTGCCAGCAGCTTAGAAGTCAGCAACTACGAGCAGTACTTC | CASSLEVSNYEQYF | TRBJ2-7 | - | TRBV7-2 | -
TGTGCCAGCAGTGGAGTCCGGGACAGGTCATCGAACACTGAAGCTTTCTTT | CASSGVRDRSSNTEAFF | TRBJ1-1 | - | TRBV6-1 | TRBD1
TGTGCCAGTATTTCGGGGGCACTGGGGCCCCTCCACTTT | CASISGALGPLHF | TRBJ1-6 | - | TRBV19 | -
TGTGCCAGCAGTGTTGAAACGACTAGCACAGATACGCAGTATTTT | CASSVETTSTDTQYF | TRBJ2-3 | once | TRBV2 | -
TGTGCCAGTAGTATACGGCCTTACAATGAGCAGTTCTTC | CASSIRPYNEQFF | TRBJ2-1 | - | TRBV19 | -
TGCGCCAGCAGCTTGTTGGGACAGGGGAATCTTTCACCCCTCCACTTT | CASSLLGQGNLSPLHF | TRBJ1-6 | few | TRBV5-1 | TRBD1
TGTGCCAGCAGTCCTCTAGCGGGGGCGTACGAGCAGTACTTC | CASSPLAGAYEQYF | TRBJ2-7 | - | TRBV28 | TRBD2
TGTGCCAGTAGTAGCATAAACCGGGACAGGGATGGCTACACCTTC | CASSSINRDRDGYTF | TRBJ1-2 | - | TRBV19 | TRBD1
TGTGCCAGCAGTGAAGCCAGGACAGGGCGATATGGCTACACCTTC | CASSEARTGRYGYTF | TRBJ1-2 | - | TRBV2 | TRBD1
TGTGCCAGCAGTTACTCCCCGGACACGTCCAATGAGCAGTTCTTC | CASSYSPDTSNEQFF | TRBJ2-1 | - | TRBV6-5 | -
TGTGCCAGCAGCTTGGCTTGGGGTGGGACCCAGGATTATGAGCAGTTCTTC | CASSLAWGGTQDYEQFF | TRBJ2-1 | - | TRBV7-9 | -
TGTGCCAGCAAGGGGACAGGGTCTGGAAACACCATATATTTT | CASKGTGSGNTIYF | TRBJ1-3 | - | TRBV7-2 | TRBD1
TGTGCCAGCAGCTCCGGGACGGAAGCCTACGAGCAGTACTTC | CASSSGTEAYEQYF | TRBJ2-7 | - | TRBV5-6 | -
TGTGCCAGCAGCATAAAAACAGGGGGCCGACGCTCTGGGGCCAACGTCCTGACTTTC | CASSIKTGGRRSGANVLTF | TRBJ2-6 | - | TRBV21-1 | -
TGTGCCTGGATCGATATTAGCAATCAGCCCCAGCATTTT | CAWIDISNQPQHF | TRBJ1-5 | - | TRBV30 | -
TGTGCCTGGAGTGCGGGACAGGGGGGAAACACCATATATTTT | CAWSAGQGGNTIYF | TRBJ1-3 | - | TRBV30 | TRBD1
TGTGCCAGCAGCTTTGACCGGGACAGGGACTACGAGCAGTACTTC | CASSFDRDRDYEQYF | TRBJ2-7 | once | TRBV11-2 | TRBD1
TGTGCCACCAGTGATTTGCAGGGAACGCAGTATTTT | CATSDLQGTQYF | TRBJ2-3 | - | TRBV24-1 | -
TGTGCCAGCAGCGCCATTGGGGCTGAAGCTTTCTTT | CASSAIGAEAFF | TRBJ1-1 | - | TRBV6-5 | -
TGTGCCAGCAGCCCGCGGCAGGGGTTGGGCGAGTATGGCTACACCTTC | CASSPRQGLGEYGYTF | TRBJ1-2 | - | TRBV5-4 | -
TGTGCCAGCAGCGTAGGCCCTGAGGGGGAAAAACTGTTTTTT | CASSVGPEGEKLFF | TRBJ1-4 | - | TRBV9 | -
TGTGCCAGCATTTCCGCCAGGGGTGGGGAGACCCAGTACTTC | CASISARGGETQYF | TRBJ2-5 | - | TRBV6-5 | -
TGTGCCAGCAGCTTCGCCCACCCGGACAGGGTTTCTCTTAGTGGAAACACCATATATTTT | CASSFAHPDRVSLSGNTIYF | TRBJ1-3 | - | TRBV7-8 | TRBD1
TGTGCCAGCAGCTTAGGAGAGGGGACTGCGAGGAATGAGCAGTTCTTC | CASSLGEGTARNEQFF | TRBJ2-1 | few | TRBV11-2 | -
TGCGCCAGCAGCCAGTCCGGGACATTACAGTTCTTC | CASSQSGTLQFF | TRBJ2-1 | - | TRBV4-1 | -
TGTGCCAGCAGTTCACAGGGCCCTGAGCAGTTCTTC | CASSSQGPEQFF | TRBJ2-1 | - | TRBV12-3/TRBV12-4 | -
TGTGCCAGCAAGACTGGGAACACTGAAGCTTTCTTT | CASKTGNTEAFF | TRBJ1-1 | - | TRBV12-3/TRBV12-4 | -
TGTGCCAGCTCAACCCTCCAAGAGACCCAGTACTTC | CASSTLQETQYF | TRBJ2-5 | - | TRBV18 | -
TGTGCCAGCAGCTTGGGGGGACAGTTTAATCAGCCCCAGCATTTT | CASSLGGQFNQPQHF | TRBJ1-5 | - | TRBV5-8 | TRBD1
TGTGCCACCTCCCATAGGGACCGGATAAACACTGAAGCTTTCTTT | CATSHRDRINTEAFF | TRBJ1-1 | - | TRBV19 | -
TGTGCCAGCAGTTACTCGGGGGTGCGGGAGCAGTTCTTC | CASSYSGVREQFF | TRBJ2-1 | - | TRBV6-6 | -
TGCAGCTTCGGGACCCTCGTAGAGGACACTGAAGCTTTCTTT | CSFGTLVEDTEAFF | TRBJ1-1 | - | TRBV29-1 | -
TGTGCCAGCAGTTTGGTGGTCTCTGGAAACACCATATATTTT | CASSLVVSGNTIYF | TRBJ1-3 | - | TRBV28 | -